This T cell receptor beta chain was sequenced for a study of blood T cell repertoires in COVID-19. Study at large: COVID-19 samples, acute and convalescent, were from the United States, Italy and Spain.

This clone appeared once. The CDR3 is made up of 14 amino acids. Germline V gene sequence: CDR1 SGHDT, CDR2 YYEEEE. Trimming took 0 bases from V and 8 from J, leaving 11 bases between them. TCRdb's table, derived via immunoSEQ multiplex PCR, lists solely in-frame clones and lacks some. The table lists 200,000 to 250,000 clones, 80% to 90% of them singletons, with around 0.97% in the top ten. This sequence joins TRBV5-6 and TRBJ1-4, with D unresolved. This receptor was taken from a man aged 40-49 years with acute or convalescent COVID-19. The sample taken for sequencing was peripheral blood. The CDR3, as DNA: TGTGCCAGCAGCTTGGGCCGGGGAGGCGAAAAACTGTTTTTT. It is translated as CASSLGRGGEKLFF.